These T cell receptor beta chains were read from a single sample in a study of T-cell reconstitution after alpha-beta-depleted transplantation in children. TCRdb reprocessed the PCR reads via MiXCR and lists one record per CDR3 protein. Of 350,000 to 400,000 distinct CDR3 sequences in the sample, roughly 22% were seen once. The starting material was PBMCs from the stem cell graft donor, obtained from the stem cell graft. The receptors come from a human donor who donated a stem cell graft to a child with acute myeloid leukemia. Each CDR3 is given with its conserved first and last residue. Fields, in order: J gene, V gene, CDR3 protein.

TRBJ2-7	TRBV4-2	CASGRTTSSYEQYF
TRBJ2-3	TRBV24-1	CATSSGLTDTQYF
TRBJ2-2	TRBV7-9	CASSLKQANTGELFF
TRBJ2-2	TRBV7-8	CASPGTGVTGELFF
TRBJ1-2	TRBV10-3	CAIAGTANYGYTF
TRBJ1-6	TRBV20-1	CSARQKLIGNSPLHF
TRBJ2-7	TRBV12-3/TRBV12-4	CASSSRAGTRGSFSDYEQYF
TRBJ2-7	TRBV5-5	CASSSGLAGGLSYEQYF
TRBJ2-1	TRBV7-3	CASSPRAGVNEQFF
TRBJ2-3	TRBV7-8	CASSITRLGSTDTQYF
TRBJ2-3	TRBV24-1	CATSDDTDTQYF
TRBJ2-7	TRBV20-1	CSARARGSNSYEQYF